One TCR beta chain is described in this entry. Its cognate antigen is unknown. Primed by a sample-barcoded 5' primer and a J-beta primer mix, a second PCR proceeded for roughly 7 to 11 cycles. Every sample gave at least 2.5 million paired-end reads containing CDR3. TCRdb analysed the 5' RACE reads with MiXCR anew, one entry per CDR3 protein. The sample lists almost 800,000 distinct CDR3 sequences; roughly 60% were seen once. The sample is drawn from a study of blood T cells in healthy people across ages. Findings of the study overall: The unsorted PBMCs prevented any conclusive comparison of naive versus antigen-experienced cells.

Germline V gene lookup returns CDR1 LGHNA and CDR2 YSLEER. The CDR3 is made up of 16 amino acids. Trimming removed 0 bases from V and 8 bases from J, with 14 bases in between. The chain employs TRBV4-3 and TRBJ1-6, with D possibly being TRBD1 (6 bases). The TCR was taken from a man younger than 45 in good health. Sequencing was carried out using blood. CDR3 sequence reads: CASSQDWGGSDSPLHF. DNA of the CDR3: TGCGCCAGCAGCCAAGATTGGGGGGGCTCGGATTCACCCCTCCACTTT.